This record concerns one T cell receptor beta chain sequence. These data are taken from a study of blood T cell repertoires in COVID-19. Study as a whole: Nucleic acid was either cDNA or gDNA, and it came from T cells, B-cell-depleted T cells, or PBMCs.

Before they entered the study, exposed participants had met a COVID-19 case within 2 weeks. J lost 5 bases, V lost 1 base, and 2 bases had no gene match. CDR3 length: 15 residues. The germline V gene has CDR1 SGHTA and CDR2 FQGTGA. Assay: immunoSEQ multiplex PCR; the TCRdb copy retains only in-frame clones and omits some. The table lists 300,000 to 450,000 clones, about nine tenths of them singletons, with over 1% in the top ten. The sample comprised PBMCs or T cells enriched from blood (not recorded which). The source is a woman under 40 who had been exposed to COVID-19. The chain employs TRBV7-3 and TRBJ2-1, with 10 bases lining up with TRBD2. CDR3 DNA sequence: TGTGCCAGCAGCTTAATCAGCGGGAGGGACAATGAGCAGTTCTTC. Translation gives CASSLISGRDNEQFF.